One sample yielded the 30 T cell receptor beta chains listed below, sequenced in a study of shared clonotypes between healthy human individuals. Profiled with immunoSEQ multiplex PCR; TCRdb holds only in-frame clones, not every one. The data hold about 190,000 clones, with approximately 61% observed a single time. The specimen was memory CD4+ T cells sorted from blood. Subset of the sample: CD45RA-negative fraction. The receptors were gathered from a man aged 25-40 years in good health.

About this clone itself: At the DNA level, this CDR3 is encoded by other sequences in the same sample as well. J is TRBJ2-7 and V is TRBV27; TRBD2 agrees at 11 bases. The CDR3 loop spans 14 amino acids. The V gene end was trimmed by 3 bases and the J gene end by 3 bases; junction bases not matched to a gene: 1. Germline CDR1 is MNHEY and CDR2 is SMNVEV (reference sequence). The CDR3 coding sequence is TGTGCCAGCAGTTTGGGGACTAGCGGCTACGAGCAGTACTTC. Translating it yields CASSLGTSGYEQYF.

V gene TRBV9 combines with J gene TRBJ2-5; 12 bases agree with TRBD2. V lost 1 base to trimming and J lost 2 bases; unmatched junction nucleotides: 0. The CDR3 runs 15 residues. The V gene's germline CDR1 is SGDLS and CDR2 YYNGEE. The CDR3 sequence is CASSVLAGGQETQYF. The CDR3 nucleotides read TGTGCCAGCAGCGTACTAGCGGGAGGGCAAGAGACCCAGTACTTC.

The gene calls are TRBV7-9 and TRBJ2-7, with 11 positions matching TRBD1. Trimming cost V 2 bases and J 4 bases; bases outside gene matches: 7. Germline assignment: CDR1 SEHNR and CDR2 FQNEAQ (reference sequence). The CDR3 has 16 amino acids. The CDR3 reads CASSLQAGTGGYEQYF. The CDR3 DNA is TGTGCCAGCAGCTTACAGGCGGGGACAGGGGGGTACGAGCAGTACTTC.

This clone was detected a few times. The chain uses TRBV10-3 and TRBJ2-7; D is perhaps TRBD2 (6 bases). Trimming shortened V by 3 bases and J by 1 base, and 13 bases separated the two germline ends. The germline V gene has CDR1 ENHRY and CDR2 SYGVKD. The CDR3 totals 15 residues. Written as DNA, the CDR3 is TGTGCCATCAGTGAAACGTACCGGGGGTCCTACGAGCAGTACTTC. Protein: CAISETYRGSYEQYF.

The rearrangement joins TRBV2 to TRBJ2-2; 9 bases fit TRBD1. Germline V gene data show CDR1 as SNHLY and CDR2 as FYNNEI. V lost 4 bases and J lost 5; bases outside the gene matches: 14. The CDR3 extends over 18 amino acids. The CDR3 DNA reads TGTGCCAGCAGTGCCCCACGGAGACAGGGGGAATTTACCGGGGAGCTGTTTTTT. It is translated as CASSAPRRQGEFTGELFF.

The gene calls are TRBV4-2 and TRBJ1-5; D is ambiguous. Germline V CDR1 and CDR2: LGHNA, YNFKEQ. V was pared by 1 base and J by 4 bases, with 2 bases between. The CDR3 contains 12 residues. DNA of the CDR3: TGTGCCAGCAGCCAAGTAAATCAGCCCCAGCATTTT. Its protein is CASSQVNQPQHF.

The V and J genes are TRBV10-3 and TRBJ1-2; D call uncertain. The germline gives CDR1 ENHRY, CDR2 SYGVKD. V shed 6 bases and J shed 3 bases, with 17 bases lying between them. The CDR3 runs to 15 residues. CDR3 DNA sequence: TGTGCCATCAGAGAACAGACCGTATCAGACTATGGCTACACCTTC. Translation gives CAIREQTVSDYGYTF.

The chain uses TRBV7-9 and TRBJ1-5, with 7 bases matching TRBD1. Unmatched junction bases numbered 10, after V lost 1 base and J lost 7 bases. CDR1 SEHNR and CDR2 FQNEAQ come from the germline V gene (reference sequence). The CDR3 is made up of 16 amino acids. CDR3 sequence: CASSLDAGGMVQPQHF. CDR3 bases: TGTGCCAGCAGCTTAGATGCAGGGGGGATGGTCCAGCCCCAGCATTTT.

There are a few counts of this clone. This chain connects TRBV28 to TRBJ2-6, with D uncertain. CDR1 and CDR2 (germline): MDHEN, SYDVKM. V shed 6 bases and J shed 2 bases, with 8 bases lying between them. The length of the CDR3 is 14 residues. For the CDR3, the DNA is TGTGCCAGCAGCTCCCCGGCTGGGGCCAACGTCCTGACTTTC. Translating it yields CASSSPAGANVLTF.

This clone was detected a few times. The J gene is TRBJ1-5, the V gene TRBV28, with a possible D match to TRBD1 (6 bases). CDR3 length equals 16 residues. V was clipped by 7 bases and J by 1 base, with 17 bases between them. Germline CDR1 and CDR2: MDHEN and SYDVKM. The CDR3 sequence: CASKVNRAISNQPQHF. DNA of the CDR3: TGTGCCAGCAAGGTCAACAGGGCGATAAGCAATCAGCCCCAGCATTTT.

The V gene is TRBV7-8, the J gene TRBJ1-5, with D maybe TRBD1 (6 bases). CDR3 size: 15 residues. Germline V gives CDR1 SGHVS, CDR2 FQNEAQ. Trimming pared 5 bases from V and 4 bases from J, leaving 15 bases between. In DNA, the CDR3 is TGTGCCAGCAGCGCGTGGGGGACATTGAATCAGCCCCAGCATTTT. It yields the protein CASSAWGTLNQPQHF.

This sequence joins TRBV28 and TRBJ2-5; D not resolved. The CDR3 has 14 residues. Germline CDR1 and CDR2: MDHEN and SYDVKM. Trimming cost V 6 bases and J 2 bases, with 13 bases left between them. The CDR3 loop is CASSREMGQETQYF. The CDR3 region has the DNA TGTGCCAGCAGCCGTGAGATGGGTCAAGAGACCCAGTACTTC.

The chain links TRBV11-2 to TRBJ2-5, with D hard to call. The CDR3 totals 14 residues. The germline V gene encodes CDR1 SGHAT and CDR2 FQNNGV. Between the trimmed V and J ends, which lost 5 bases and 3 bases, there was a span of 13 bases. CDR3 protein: CASSTRLSEETQYF. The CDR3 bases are TGTGCCAGCAGCACACGCTTATCAGAAGAGACCCAGTACTTC.

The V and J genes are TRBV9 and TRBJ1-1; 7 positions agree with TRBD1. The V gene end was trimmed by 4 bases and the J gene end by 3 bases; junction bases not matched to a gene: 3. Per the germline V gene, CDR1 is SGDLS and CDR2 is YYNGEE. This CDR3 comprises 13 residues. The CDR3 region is CASSHQGDTEAFF. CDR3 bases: TGTGCCAGCAGCCATCAGGGGGACACTGAAGCTTTCTTT. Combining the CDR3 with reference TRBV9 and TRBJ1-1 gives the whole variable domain DSGVTQTPKHLITATGQRVTLRCSPRSGDLSVYWYQQSLDQGLQFLIQYYNGEERAKGNILERFSAQQFPDLHSELNLSSLELGDSALYFCASSHQGDTEAFFGQGTRLTVV.

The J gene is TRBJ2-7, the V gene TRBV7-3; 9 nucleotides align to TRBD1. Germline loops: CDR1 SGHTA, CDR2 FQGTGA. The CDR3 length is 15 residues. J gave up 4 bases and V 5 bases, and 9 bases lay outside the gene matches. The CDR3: CASSPGDRVLYEQYF. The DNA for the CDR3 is TGTGCCAGCAGCCCAGGGGACAGGGTTTTATACGAGCAGTACTTC.

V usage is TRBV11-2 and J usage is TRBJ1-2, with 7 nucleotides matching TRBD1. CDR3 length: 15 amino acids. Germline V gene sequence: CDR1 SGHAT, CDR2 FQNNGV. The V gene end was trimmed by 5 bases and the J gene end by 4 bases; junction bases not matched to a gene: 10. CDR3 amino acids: CASSPDASGGYGYTF. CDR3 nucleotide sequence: TGTGCCAGCAGCCCAGACGCGTCAGGGGGCTATGGCTACACCTTC.

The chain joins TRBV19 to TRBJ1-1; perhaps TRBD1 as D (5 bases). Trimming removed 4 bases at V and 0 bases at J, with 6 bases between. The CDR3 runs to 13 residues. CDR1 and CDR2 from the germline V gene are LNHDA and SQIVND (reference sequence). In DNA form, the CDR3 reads TGTGCCAGTAGTACAGGGATGAACACTGAAGCTTTCTTT. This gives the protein CASSTGMNTEAFF. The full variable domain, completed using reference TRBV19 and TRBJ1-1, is DGGITQSPKYLFRKEGQNVTLSCEQNLNHDAMYWYRQDPGQGLRLIYYSQIVNDFQKGDIAEGYSVSREKKESFPLTVTSAQKNPTAFYLCASSTGMNTEAFFGQGTRLTVV.

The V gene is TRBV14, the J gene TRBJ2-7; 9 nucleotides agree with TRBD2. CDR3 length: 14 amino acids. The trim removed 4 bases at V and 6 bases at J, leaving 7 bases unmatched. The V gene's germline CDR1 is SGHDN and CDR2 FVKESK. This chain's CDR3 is CASSRLAGVFEQYF. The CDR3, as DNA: TGTGCCAGCAGCCGATTAGCGGGAGTTTTCGAGCAGTACTTC.

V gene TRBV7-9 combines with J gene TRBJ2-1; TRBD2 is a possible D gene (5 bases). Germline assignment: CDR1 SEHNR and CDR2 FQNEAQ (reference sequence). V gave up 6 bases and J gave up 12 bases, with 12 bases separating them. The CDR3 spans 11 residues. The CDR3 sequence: CASSPAGGQFF. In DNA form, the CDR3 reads TGTGCCAGCAGTCCCGCGGGCGGGCAGTTCTTC. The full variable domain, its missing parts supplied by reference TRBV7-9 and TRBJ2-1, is DTGVSQNPRHKITKRGQNVTFRCDPISEHNRLYWYRQTLGQGPEFLTYFQNEAQLEKSRLLSDRFSAERPKGSFSTLEIQRTEQGDSAMYLCASSPAGGQFFGPGTRLTVL.

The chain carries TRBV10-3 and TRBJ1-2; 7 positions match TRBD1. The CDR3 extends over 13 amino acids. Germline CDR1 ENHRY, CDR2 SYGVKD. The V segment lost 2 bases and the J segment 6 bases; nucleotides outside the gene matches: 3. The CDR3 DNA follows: TGTGCCATCAGTGAGGGAACAGGGGATGGCTACACCTTC. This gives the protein CAISEGTGDGYTF.

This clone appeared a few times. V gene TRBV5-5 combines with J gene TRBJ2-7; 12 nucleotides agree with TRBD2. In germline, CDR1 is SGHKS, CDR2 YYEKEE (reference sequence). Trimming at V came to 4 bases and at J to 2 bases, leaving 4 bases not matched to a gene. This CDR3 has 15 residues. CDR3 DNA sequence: TGTGCCAGCAGCCGGACTAGCGGGACTACCTACGAGCAGTACTTC. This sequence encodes CASSRTSGTTYEQYF.

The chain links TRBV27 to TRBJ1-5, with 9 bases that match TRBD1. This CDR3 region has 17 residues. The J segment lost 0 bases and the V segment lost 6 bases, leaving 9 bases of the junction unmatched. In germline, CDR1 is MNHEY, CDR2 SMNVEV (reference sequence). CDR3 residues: CASSGTGWVDSNQPQHF. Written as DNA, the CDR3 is TGTGCCAGCAGCGGGACAGGGTGGGTGGATAGCAATCAGCCCCAGCATTTT.

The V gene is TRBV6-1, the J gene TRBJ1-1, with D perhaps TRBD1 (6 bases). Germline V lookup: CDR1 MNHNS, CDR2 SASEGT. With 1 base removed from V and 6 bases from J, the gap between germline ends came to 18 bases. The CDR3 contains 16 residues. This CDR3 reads CASSEVWWGAGAEAFF. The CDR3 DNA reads TGTGCCAGCAGTGAAGTTTGGTGGGGGGCAGGGGCTGAAGCTTTCTTT.

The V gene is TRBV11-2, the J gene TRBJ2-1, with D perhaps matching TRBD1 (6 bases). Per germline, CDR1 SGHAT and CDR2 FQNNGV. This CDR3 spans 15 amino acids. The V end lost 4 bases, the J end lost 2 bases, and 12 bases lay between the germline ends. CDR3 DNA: TGTGCCAGCAGCTATCGCGGACAGACCTACAATGAGCAGTTCTTC. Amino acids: CASSYRGQTYNEQFF.

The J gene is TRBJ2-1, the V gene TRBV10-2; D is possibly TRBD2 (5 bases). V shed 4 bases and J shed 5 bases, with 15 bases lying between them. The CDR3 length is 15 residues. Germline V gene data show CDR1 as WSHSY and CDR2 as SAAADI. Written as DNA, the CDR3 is TGCGCCAGCAGTGCTTTAACGGGGTTGGACAATGAGCAGTTCTTC. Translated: CASSALTGLDNEQFF.

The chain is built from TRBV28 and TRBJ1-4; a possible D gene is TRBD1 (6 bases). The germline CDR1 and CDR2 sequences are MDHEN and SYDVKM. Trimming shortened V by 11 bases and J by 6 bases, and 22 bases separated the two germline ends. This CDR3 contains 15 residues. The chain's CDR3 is CAGRGGPGRDEKLFF. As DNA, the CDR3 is TGTGCCGGGCGAGGGGGGCCGGGAAGAGATGAAAAACTGTTTTTT.

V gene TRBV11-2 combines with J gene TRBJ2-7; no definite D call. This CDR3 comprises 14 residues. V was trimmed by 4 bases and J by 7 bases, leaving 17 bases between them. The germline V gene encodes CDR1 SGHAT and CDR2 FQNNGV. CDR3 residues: CASSSLVGWGEQYF. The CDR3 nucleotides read TGTGCCAGCAGCTCTCTAGTGGGGTGGGGAGAGCAGTACTTC.

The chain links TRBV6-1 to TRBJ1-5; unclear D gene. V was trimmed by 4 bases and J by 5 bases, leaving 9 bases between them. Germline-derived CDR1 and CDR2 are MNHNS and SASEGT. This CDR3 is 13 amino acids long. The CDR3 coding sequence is TGTGCCAGCAGTGTGTGGGGATATCAGCCCCAGCATTTT. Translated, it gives CASSVWGYQPQHF.

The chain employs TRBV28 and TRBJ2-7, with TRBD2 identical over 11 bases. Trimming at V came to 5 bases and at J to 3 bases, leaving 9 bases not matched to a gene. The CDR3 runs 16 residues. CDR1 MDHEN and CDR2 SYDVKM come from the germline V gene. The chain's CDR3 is CASSVTSGRLIYEQYF. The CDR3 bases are TGTGCCAGCAGTGTCACTAGCGGGAGACTCATCTACGAGCAGTACTTC.

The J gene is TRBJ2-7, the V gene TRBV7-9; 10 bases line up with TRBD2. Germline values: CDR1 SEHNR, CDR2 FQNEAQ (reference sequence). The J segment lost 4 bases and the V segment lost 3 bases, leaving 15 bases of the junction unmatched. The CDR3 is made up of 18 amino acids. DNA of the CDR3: TGTGCCAGCAGCTTGCGTGTAGCGGGAGGCCGAGCGTCATACGAGCAGTACTTC. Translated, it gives CASSLRVAGGRASYEQYF.